The present TCR beta chain was sequenced within a study of blood T cells in healthy people across ages. Study outcomes and limitations: The fall in TCR beta diversity per million T cells was roughly linear with age. Leaving the PBMCs unsorted stopped any conclusive comparison of naive versus antigen-experienced cells. Versus aged donors, long-lived donors had higher diversity and more naive CD4+ cells.

Combining a sample-barcoded 5' primer with a J-beta primer mix, a second PCR ran for roughly 6 to 12 cycles. Sequencing recovered at least 3 million CDR3-containing paired-end reads from each sample. In TCRdb, the 5' RACE reads were re-called with MiXCR into one record per CDR3 protein. The table records more than 1 million distinct CDR3 sequences, 40% to 45% of them present only once. This CDR3 is built from 15 residues. In germline, CDR1 is KGHSH, CDR2 LQKENI. J was trimmed by 5 bases and V by 3 bases; bases with no gene match: 9. A note on this clonotype: Its antigen is still unknown.

This sequence was found in a woman aged 55-69 years in good health. V gene TRBV18 combines with J gene TRBJ2-5; 7 positions match TRBD1. What was sequenced was blood. The CDR3 region is CASSPIPGQRETQYF. Written as DNA, the CDR3 is TGTGCCAGCTCACCCATACCGGGACAGCGGGAGACCCAGTACTTC. Together with reference TRBV18 and TRBJ2-5, the CDR3 gives the full variable domain: NAGVMQNPRHLVRRRGQEARLRCSPMKGHSHVYWYRQLPEEGLKFMVYLQKENIIDESGMPKERFSAEFPKEGPSILRIQQVVRGDSAAYFCASSPIPGQRETQYFGPGTRLLVL.